This note documents a single T cell receptor (beta chain) sequence. The antigen is unknown. Sequencing used immunoSEQ multiplex PCR; TCRdb keeps in-frame clones, though not all of them. The sample carries 160,000 or so clones, about 89% recorded once. Germline CDR1 is SQVTM and CDR2 is ANQGSEA. The CDR3 is made up of 13 amino acids. The V gene lost 5 bases and the J gene lost 7 bases, with 15 bases spanning the gap. This sample is drawn from a study of cytomegalovirus exposure and HLA in healthy donors. Study-wide results and caveats: That first-cohort TCR clusters tended to co-occur in the roughly 130 validation repertoires was found in a later analysis. The study designated roughly 160 TCR beta chains cytomegalovirus-associated.

The chain employs TRBV29-1 and TRBJ1-5, with D perhaps TRBD1 (6 bases). The specimen sequenced was PBMCs. The TCR sequence derives from a man aged 18 to 29 in good health and CMV-seropositive. CDR3 in DNA: TGCAGCGTTAGAGAAGGGGGTAGCCAGCCCCAGCATTTT. Translated, it gives CSVREGGSQPQHF.